Shown below are 23 T cell receptor beta chains from a single sample sequenced in a study of siplizumab effects on memory and regulatory T cells. Data came from immunoSEQ multiplex PCR; TCRdb stores just in-frame clones and leaves some out. The sample lists 100,000 or so clones; 85% to 95% were seen once. Sequenced sample: non-Treg CD4+ T cells sorted from blood. These receptors all come from a human donor in good health.

The rearrangement joins TRBV6-6 to TRBJ2-7; D unresolved. Trimming took 6 bases from V and 6 from J, leaving 9 bases between them. CDR1 and CDR2 (germline): MNHNY, SVGAGI (reference sequence). The CDR3 totals 11 residues. CDR3 amino acids: CASRTLAEQYF. CDR3 in DNA: TGTGCCAGCAGAACATTGGCCGAGCAGTACTTC.

The chain links TRBV19 to TRBJ1-5; no clear D. The V gene lost 7 bases and the J gene lost 9 bases, with 22 bases spanning the gap. Germline CDR1 and CDR2: LNHDA and SQIVND (reference sequence). The CDR3 runs to 15 residues. The CDR3 loop reads CASKKAAPAGGPQHF. The DNA for the CDR3 is TGTGCCAGTAAAAAGGCAGCCCCCGCGGGAGGGCCCCAGCATTTT. The whole variable domain, remainder taken from reference TRBV19 and TRBJ1-5, is DGGITQSPKYLFRKEGQNVTLSCEQNLNHDAMYWYRQDPGQGLRLIYYSQIVNDFQKGDIAEGYSVSREKKESFPLTVTSAQKNPTAFYLCASKKAAPAGGPQHFGDGTRLSIL.

The chain has TRBV7-2 and TRBJ1-5; D remains ambiguous. Trimming left V 1 base short and J 3 bases short, with 7 bases between. CDR1 is SGHTA, CDR2 FQGNSA, per germline. The CDR3 length is 14 residues. CDR3 bases: TGTGCCAGCAGCTTAGTCGGAGACAATCAGCCCCAGCATTTT. The encoded protein is CASSLVGDNQPQHF.

The chain couples TRBV7-2 to TRBJ2-3; tentative D call: TRBD1 (6 bases). Germline-derived CDR1 and CDR2 are SGHTA and FQGNSA. The CDR3 runs to 14 residues. Trimming shortened V by 1 base and J by 7 bases, and 12 bases separated the two germline ends. The CDR3 DNA reads as TGTGCCAGCAGCTTAGTACAGGGTATCCATACGCAGTATTTT. Amino acids: CASSLVQGIHTQYF.

This chain connects TRBV7-9 to TRBJ2-3; 9 bases map to TRBD2. The CDR3 covers 19 residues. Germline CDR1 reads SEHNR; CDR2 reads FQNEAQ (reference sequence). Losses at the gene ends were 5 bases for V and 0 bases for J; bases not matched to a gene: 15. The CDR3 is CASSPRLGTSKSSTDTQYF. The CDR3 coding sequence is TGTGCCAGCAGCCCACGCCTCGGGACTAGCAAATCTAGCACAGATACGCAGTATTTT.

The V gene is TRBV5-6, the J gene TRBJ1-1; perhaps TRBD1 as D (5 bases). The length of the CDR3 is 13 residues. The V end lost 0 bases, the J end lost 7 bases, and 10 bases lay between the germline ends. CDR1 SGHDT and CDR2 YYEEEE come from the germline V gene. CDR3 nucleotides: TGTGCCAGCAGCTTGGTAGGGGCGGGTGAAGCTTTCTTT. Its translation: CASSLVGAGEAFF.

V usage is TRBV29-1 and J usage is TRBJ2-7; D might be TRBD2 (5 bases). CDR1 is SQVTM and CDR2 is ANQGSEA in the germline V gene. V was cut by 6 bases and J by 8 bases, with 14 bases left in between. CDR3 length equals 11 residues. The CDR3 coding sequence is TGCAGCGTCTCACCCTCGGGAAAGCAGTACTTC. Translation: CSVSPSGKQYF.

This chain joins TRBV5-4 and TRBJ2-1; unclear D gene. The CDR3 has 15 residues. Germline V gives CDR1 SGHNT, CDR2 YYREEE (reference sequence). Trimming stripped 4 bases from V and 3 bases from J, with 14 bases between. In DNA, the CDR3 is TGTGCCAGCAGCCCGGCTCCAGCCGACTACAATGAGCAGTTCTTC. It codes for CASSPAPADYNEQFF.

V usage is TRBV10-3 and J usage is TRBJ2-3; D is ambiguous. The CDR3 has 14 residues. The germline V and J ends were trimmed by 3 bases and 6 bases, with 13 bases remaining between them. Looked up from germline, CDR1 is ENHRY and CDR2 is SYGVKD. In DNA, the CDR3 is TGTGCCATCAGTGACGGCCTAGGAGTGGATACGCAGTATTTT. It encodes CAISDGLGVDTQYF.

The J gene is TRBJ2-1, the V gene TRBV7-2; D is perhaps TRBD2 (5 bases). V shed 2 bases and J shed 0 bases, with 8 bases lying between them. This CDR3 is 15 amino acids long. Per the germline V gene, CDR1 is SGHTA and CDR2 is FQGNSA. The CDR3 loop reads CASSLSGDSYNEQFF. In DNA, the CDR3 is TGTGCCAGCAGCTTATCCGGGGACTCCTACAATGAGCAGTTCTTC.

The chain combines TRBV6-6 with TRBJ1-5; 8 nucleotides align to TRBD1. With 8 bases clipped from V and 2 bases from J, the junction kept 8 bases outside the gene matches. The length of the CDR3 is 15 residues. Germline V CDR1 and CDR2: MNHNY, SVGAGI (reference sequence). The CDR3, as DNA: TGTGCCAGCCGAAACGGACAGGGCGGCAATCAGCCCCAGCATTTT. It encodes CASRNGQGGNQPQHF.

The chain uses TRBV11-3 and TRBJ2-1, with unresolved D. CDR1 is SGHNT, CDR2 YENEEA, per germline. Deletions cut 2 bases from V and 7 bases from J, with 12 bases between. The CDR3 runs 14 residues. The CDR3 region is CASSLRSTWNEQFF. The CDR3 DNA is TGTGCCAGCAGCTTAAGGAGCACTTGGAATGAGCAGTTCTTC.

This clone was counted a few times. The chain combines TRBV30 with TRBJ2-7; TRBD1 might be the D (6 bases). Germline V gene lookup returns CDR1 GTSNPN and CDR2 SVGIG (reference sequence). There are 13 residues in the CDR3. The ends were cut back, 2 bases at V and 3 bases at J, with 11 bases in the middle. CDR3 bases: TGTGCCTGGAGTCTGGACAGATACTACGAGCAGTACTTC. Translated: CAWSLDRYYEQYF.

This clone occurred once. The chain uses TRBV2 and TRBJ2-1; the match to TRBD1 covers 9 bases. This CDR3 is 15 amino acids long. Germline trimming cut 2 bases from V and 6 bases from J; bases unmatched to any gene: 5. The germline V gene encodes CDR1 SNHLY and CDR2 FYNNEI. The CDR3 protein is CASSERGQGGNEQFF. The CDR3 DNA follows: TGTGCCAGCAGTGAAAGGGGACAGGGAGGCAATGAGCAGTTCTTC.

The rearrangement joins TRBV7-2 to TRBJ2-7, with D perhaps given as TRBD1 or TRBD2 (5 bases each). Germline V gene data show CDR1 as SGHTA and CDR2 as FQGNSA. CDR3 length: 17 amino acids. V was cut by 0 bases and J by 6 bases, with 21 bases left in between. Here the CDR3 reads CASSLAPRSSSQGEQYF. As DNA, the CDR3 is TGTGCCAGCAGCTTAGCCCCTCGGTCTAGCTCCCAGGGCGAGCAGTACTTC. Based on the CDR3 plus reference TRBV7-2 and TRBJ2-7, the full variable domain is GAGVSQSPSNKVTEKGKDVELRCDPISGHTALYWYRQSLGQGLEFLIYFQGNSAPDKSGLPSDRFSAERTGGSVSTLTIQRTQQEDSAVYLCASSLAPRSSSQGEQYFGPGTRLTVT.

J is TRBJ2-1 and V is TRBV5-1; TRBD2 might be the D (6 bases). Trimming removed 2 bases at V and 9 bases at J, with 24 bases between. The CDR3 spans 17 residues. Germline V gene lookup returns CDR1 SGHRS and CDR2 YFSETQ. The CDR3 DNA reads TGCGCCAGCAGCTTCCGGCCCGGACTGCGGGGTGACGGTGAGCAGTTCTTC. Translation: CASSFRPGLRGDGEQFF.

This sequence joins TRBV6-6 and TRBJ1-2; maybe TRBD1 (5 bases). The ends were cut back, 5 bases at V and 8 bases at J, with 18 bases in the middle. The CDR3 length is 14 residues. Germline V gene data show CDR1 as MNHNY and CDR2 as SVGAGI (reference sequence). In nucleotides, the CDR3 is TGTGCCAGCAGTCCCCCTGGAGGGGAGAGGGGCTACACCTTC. Its translation: CASSPPGGERGYTF.

Only one count was recorded for this clone. V is TRBV7-8 and J is TRBJ1-1; 10 bases match TRBD1. Germline trimming cut 5 bases from V and 5 bases from J; bases unmatched to any gene: 5. The germline CDR1 and CDR2 sequences are SGHVS and FQNEAQ. The CDR3 has 14 residues. The CDR3 sequence is CASSLRTGGTEAFF. The CDR3 bases are TGTGCCAGCAGCCTACGGACAGGGGGGACTGAAGCTTTCTTT.

As concerns this clone: This specimen includes other DNA sequences encoding the same CDR3. The chain couples TRBV6-1 to TRBJ1-5; D is unclear. Trimming shortened V by 2 bases and J by 4 bases, and 9 bases separated the two germline ends. The V gene's germline CDR1 is MNHNS and CDR2 SASEGT. The CDR3 covers 14 residues. CDR3: CASSESGRNQPQHF. The CDR3 DNA reads as TGTGCCAGCAGTGAATCAGGTAGAAATCAGCCCCAGCATTTT.

The genes are TRBV19 and TRBJ2-5; D is ambiguous. The CDR3 sequence is 11 residues long. Germline lookup yields CDR1 LNHDA and CDR2 SQIVND (reference sequence). V was clipped by 4 bases and J by 5 bases, with 5 bases between them. CDR3 loop: CASSNWETQYF. The CDR3 nucleotides read TGTGCCAGTAGTAACTGGGAGACCCAGTACTTC.

The chain carries TRBV15 and TRBJ1-4; TRBD1 is a possible D gene (5 bases). Germline V lookup: CDR1 LNHNV, CDR2 YYDKDF (reference sequence). CDR3 length equals 16 residues. Trimming shortened V by 0 bases and J by 0 bases, and 8 bases separated the two germline ends. For the CDR3, the DNA is TGTGCCACCAGCAGAGATCGGGGGACAACTAATGAAAAACTGTTTTTT. Amino acid sequence: CATSRDRGTTNEKLFF. The full variable domain, in which reference TRBV15 and TRBJ1-4 provide the parts outside the CDR3, is DAMVIQNPRYQVTQFGKPVTLSCSQTLNHNVMYWYQQKSSQAPKLLFHYYDKDFNNEADTPDNFQSRRPNTSFCFLDIRSPGLGDTAMYLCATSRDRGTTNEKLFFGSGTQLSVL.

The rearrangement links TRBV7-2 to TRBJ1-4, with TRBD1 matching over 11 bases. The length of the CDR3 is 15 residues. From germline, CDR1 is SGHTA and CDR2 FQGNSA. V was pared by 5 bases and J by 9 bases, with 8 bases of the junction left unmatched. CDR3 region: CASSPPGQGGQKLFF. CDR3 DNA sequence: TGTGCCAGCAGCCCCCCGGGACAGGGGGGGCAAAAACTGTTTTTT.

The chain combines TRBV2 with TRBJ1-1; TRBD1 aligns across 7 bases. Germline V gene lookup returns CDR1 SNHLY and CDR2 FYNNEI. The junction had 9 bases not matched to a gene; V was cut back by 7 bases and J by 1 base. The CDR3 sequence is 15 residues long. CDR3 sequence (DNA): TGTGCCAGCACCCGGCGGGACAGCCCGAACACTGAAGCTTTCTTT. Residues: CASTRRDSPNTEAFF.